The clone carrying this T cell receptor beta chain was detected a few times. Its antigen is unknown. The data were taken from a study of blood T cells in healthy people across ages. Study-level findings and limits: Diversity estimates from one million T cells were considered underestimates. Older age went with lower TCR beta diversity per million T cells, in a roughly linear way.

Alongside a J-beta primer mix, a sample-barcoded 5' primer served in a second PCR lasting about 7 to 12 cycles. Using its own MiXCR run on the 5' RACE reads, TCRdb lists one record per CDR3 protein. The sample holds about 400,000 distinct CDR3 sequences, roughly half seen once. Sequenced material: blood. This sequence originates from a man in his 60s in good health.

CDR3 DNA: TGCAGCGTCCGACAGGGGGGGAGAACCTACGAGCAGTACTTC. Its translation is CSVRQGGRTYEQYF. The genes are TRBV29-1 and TRBJ2-7, with 9 bases aligning to TRBD1. The CDR3 is made up of 14 amino acids. Germline V CDR1 and CDR2: SQVTM, ANQGSEA. V shed 6 bases, J shed 2 bases, and the junction held 8 bases outside the gene matches.